The next 6 T cell receptor beta chains were all read from a single sample in a study of blood T cells in healthy people across ages. Combining a sample-barcoded 5' primer with a J-beta primer mix, a second PCR ran for roughly 7 to 11 cycles. Via MiXCR, TCRdb re-called the 5' RACE reads, giving one row per CDR3 protein. Of 1.8 million or so distinct CDR3 sequences in the sample, approximately 39% were seen once. Source material: blood. The receptor source for this set is a human donor in good health.

This clonotype was detected once. The J gene is TRBJ1-4, the V gene TRBV2; no firm D call. Germline V gene sequence: CDR1 SNHLY, CDR2 FYNNEI. Trimming pared 0 bases from V and 4 bases from J, leaving 6 bases between. The CDR3 covers 14 residues. The CDR3 nucleotides are TGTGCCAGCAGTGAAGCAGCCAATAATGAAAAACTGTTTTTT. Its translation: CASSEAANNEKLFF.

This clonotype has just a few counts. The CDR3 spells CASSQEGEPLIGYGYTF. Here the CDR3 DNA reads TGCGCCAGCAGCCAAGAGGGGGAACCTCTGATCGGCTATGGCTACACCTTC. The chain uses TRBV4-1 and TRBJ1-2, with D maybe TRBD1 (5 bases). V was trimmed by 0 bases and J by 4 bases, leaving 18 bases between them. The CDR3 totals 17 residues. Germline CDR1 reads MGHRA; CDR2 reads YSYEKL.

This clonotype was observed a handful of times. The genes are TRBV29-1 and TRBJ1-2, with D perhaps matching TRBD1 (5 bases). CDR1 and CDR2 (germline): SQVTM, ANQGSEA. Deletions cut 2 bases from V and 6 bases from J, with 19 bases between. This CDR3 has 15 amino acids. CDR3 protein: CSVEIRSGPPDGYTF. CDR3 bases: TGCAGCGTTGAAATCCGTTCAGGGCCCCCAGATGGCTACACCTTC.

This clonotype was seen a few times. This sequence joins TRBV7-9 and TRBJ2-4; TRBD1 is a possible D gene (6 bases). Germline assignment: CDR1 SEHNR and CDR2 FQNEAQ (reference sequence). This CDR3 has 18 residues. Trimming took off 0 bases at V and 2 bases at J, with 17 bases between the two ends. CDR3 protein: CASSLAGAAHPTKNIQYF. The CDR3 coding sequence is TGTGCCAGCAGCTTAGCGGGGGCAGCCCACCCAACCAAAAACATTCAGTACTTC.

CDR3 loop: CASSWKYGYTF. CDR3 nucleotides: TGTGCCAGCAGCTGGAAATATGGCTACACCTTC. This chain joins TRBV7-2 and TRBJ1-2; D unresolved. Per the germline V gene, CDR1 is SGHTA and CDR2 is FQGNSA. The CDR3 contains 11 residues. Deletions cut 4 bases from V and 5 bases from J, with 5 bases between.

This clonotype was seen at least ten times. The rearrangement joins TRBV7-8 to TRBJ2-7; maybe TRBD2 (6 bases). Trimming took off 5 bases at V and 0 bases at J, with 14 bases between the two ends. The CDR3 contains 15 residues. Germline-derived CDR1 and CDR2 are SGHVS and FQNEAQ. In nucleotides, the CDR3 is TGTGCCAGCAGCCTCGAGGCGGGGTACTCCTACGAGCAGTACTTC. Translation gives CASSLEAGYSYEQYF.